This TCR beta chain was sequenced for a study of blood T cell repertoires in COVID-19. On the study more broadly: Sites across the United States, Italy and Spain contributed samples from acute and convalescent COVID-19. PBMCs, B-cell-depleted T cells, or T cells provided the cDNA or gDNA that made up the material.

The CDR3 runs to 18 residues. In the authors' workflow: It was from reference gene primer amplification that nucleated cell counts were estimated. Profiled with immunoSEQ multiplex PCR; TCRdb holds only in-frame clones, not every one. D and trimming were read from the DNA, whereas the V and J calls and clone size are those reported in that table. Of about 130,000 clones detected, over 75% appear once; the ten largest clones hold approximately 4%. The sample consisted of peripheral blood. The TCR sequence derives from an older woman with acute or convalescent COVID-19. The chain couples TRBV21-1 to TRBJ1-2; the D call in the table, TRBD1, was not verified against the DNA. TRBV21-1 is a pseudogene segment. CDR3 residues: CASSKSGSLGQRNYGYTF. The CDR3 DNA reads as TGTGCCAGCAGCAAATCTGGTTCACTGGGACAGCGCAACTATGGCTACACCTTC.